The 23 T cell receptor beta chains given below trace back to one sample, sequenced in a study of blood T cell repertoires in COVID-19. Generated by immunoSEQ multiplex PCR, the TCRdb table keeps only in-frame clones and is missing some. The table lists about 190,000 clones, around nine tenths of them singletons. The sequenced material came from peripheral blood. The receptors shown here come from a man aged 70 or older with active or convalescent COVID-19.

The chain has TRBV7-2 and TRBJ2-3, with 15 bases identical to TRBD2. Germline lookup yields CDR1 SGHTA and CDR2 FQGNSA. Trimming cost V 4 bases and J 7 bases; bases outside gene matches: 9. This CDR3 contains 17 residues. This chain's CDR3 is CASSYTGTSGGRNTQYF. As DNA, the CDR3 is TGTGCCAGCAGCTATACCGGGACTAGCGGGGGGAGGAATACGCAGTATTTT.

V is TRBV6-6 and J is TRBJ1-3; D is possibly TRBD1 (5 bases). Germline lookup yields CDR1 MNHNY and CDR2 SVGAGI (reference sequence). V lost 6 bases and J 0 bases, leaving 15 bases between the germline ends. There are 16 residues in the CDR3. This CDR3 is CASSGNRDSSGNTIYF. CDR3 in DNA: TGTGCCAGCAGCGGAAACAGAGACAGCTCTGGAAACACCATATATTTT.

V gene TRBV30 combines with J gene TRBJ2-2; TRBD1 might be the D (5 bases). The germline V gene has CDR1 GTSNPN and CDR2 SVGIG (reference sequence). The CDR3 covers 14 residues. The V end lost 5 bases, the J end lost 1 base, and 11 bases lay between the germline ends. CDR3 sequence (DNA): TGTGCCTGGCGTCAAACAGGGAACACCGGGGAGCTGTTTTTT. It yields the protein CAWRQTGNTGELFF.

CDR3 in DNA: TGTGCCACCAGTGATTTCGGAGAATACACAGATACGCAGTATTTT. The encoded protein is CATSDFGEYTDTQYF. The J gene is TRBJ2-3, the V gene TRBV24-1; D remains unclear. The CDR3 contains 15 residues. The V and J ends lost 1 base and 2 bases respectively, with 9 bases between them. The germline gives CDR1 KGHDR, CDR2 SFDVKD.

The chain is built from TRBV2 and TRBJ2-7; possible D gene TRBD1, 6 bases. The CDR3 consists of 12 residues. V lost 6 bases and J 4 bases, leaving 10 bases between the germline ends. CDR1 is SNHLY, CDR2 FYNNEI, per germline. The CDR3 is CASRVQGYEQYF. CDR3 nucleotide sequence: TGTGCCAGCAGGGTACAGGGTTACGAGCAGTACTTC. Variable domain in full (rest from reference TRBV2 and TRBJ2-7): EPEVTQTPSHQVTQMGQEVILRCVPISNHLYFYWYRQILGQKVEFLVSFYNNEISEKSEIFDDQFSVERPDGSNFTLKIRSTKLEDSAMYFCASRVQGYEQYFGPGTRLTVT.

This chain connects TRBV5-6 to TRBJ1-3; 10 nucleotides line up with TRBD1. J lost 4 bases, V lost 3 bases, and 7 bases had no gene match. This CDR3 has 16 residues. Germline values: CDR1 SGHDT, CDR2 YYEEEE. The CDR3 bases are TGTGCCAGCAGCTCGACAGGGGGCGCTTACGGAAACACCATATATTTT. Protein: CASSSTGGAYGNTIYF.

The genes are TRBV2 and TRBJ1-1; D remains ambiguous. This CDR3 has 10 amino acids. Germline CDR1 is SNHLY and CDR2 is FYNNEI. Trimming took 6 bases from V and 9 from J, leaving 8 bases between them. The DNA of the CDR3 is TGTGCCAGCAGACGGACTAAAGCTTTCTTT. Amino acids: CASRRTKAFF.

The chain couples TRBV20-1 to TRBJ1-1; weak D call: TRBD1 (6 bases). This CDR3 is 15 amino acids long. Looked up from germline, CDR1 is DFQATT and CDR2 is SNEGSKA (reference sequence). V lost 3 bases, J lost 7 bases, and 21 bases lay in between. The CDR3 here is CSASPQGHNWNEAFF. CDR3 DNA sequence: TGCAGTGCTAGTCCCCAGGGGCATAACTGGAATGAAGCTTTCTTT.

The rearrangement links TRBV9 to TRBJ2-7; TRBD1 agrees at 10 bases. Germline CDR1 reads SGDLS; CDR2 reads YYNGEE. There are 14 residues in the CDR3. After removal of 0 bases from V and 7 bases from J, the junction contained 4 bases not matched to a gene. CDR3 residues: CASSVGQGAEEQYF. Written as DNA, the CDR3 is TGTGCCAGCAGCGTAGGACAGGGGGCTGAGGAGCAGTACTTC. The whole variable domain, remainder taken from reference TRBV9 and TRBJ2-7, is DSGVTQTPKHLITATGQRVTLRCSPRSGDLSVYWYQQSLDQGLQFLIQYYNGEERAKGNILERFSAQQFPDLHSELNLSSLELGDSALYFCASSVGQGAEEQYFGPGTRLTVT.

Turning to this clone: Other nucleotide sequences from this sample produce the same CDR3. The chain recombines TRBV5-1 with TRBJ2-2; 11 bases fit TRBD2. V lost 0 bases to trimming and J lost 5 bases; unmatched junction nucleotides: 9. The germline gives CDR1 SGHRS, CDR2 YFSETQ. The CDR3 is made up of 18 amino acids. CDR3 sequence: CASSLASSGGARTGELFF. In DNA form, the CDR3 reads TGCGCCAGCAGCTTGGCGAGTAGCGGGGGGGCTCGGACCGGGGAGCTGTTTTTT.

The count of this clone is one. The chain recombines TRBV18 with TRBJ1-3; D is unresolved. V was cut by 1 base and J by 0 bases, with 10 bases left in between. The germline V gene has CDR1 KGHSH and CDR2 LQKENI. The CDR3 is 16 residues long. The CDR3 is CASSPRVGSSGNTIYF. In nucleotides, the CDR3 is TGTGCCAGCTCACCACGAGTAGGGAGCTCTGGAAACACCATATATTTT.

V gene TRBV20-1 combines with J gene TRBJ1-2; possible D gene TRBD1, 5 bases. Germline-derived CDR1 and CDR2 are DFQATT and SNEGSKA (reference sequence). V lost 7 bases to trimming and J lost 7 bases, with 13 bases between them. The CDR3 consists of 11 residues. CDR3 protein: CSVGVGGGYTF. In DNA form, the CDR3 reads TGCAGTGTTGGGGTGGGGGGTGGCTACACCTTC.

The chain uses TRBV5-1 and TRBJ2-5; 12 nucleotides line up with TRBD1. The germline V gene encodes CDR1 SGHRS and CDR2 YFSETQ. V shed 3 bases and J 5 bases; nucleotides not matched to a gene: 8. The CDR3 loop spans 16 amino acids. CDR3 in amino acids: CASSSGTGGLGETQYF. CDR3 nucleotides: TGCGCCAGCAGCTCCGGGACAGGGGGCTTAGGGGAGACCCAGTACTTC.

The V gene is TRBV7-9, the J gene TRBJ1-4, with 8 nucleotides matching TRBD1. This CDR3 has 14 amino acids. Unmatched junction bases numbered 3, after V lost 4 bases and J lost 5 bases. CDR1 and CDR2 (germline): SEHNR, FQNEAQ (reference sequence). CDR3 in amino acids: CASSSGTGNEKLFF. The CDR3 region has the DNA TGTGCCAGCAGCTCCGGGACAGGAAATGAAAAACTGTTTTTT.

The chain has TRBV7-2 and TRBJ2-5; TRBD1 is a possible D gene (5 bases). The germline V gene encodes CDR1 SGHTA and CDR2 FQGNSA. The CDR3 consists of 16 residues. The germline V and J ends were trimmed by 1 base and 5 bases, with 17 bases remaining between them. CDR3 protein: CASSLEAGFGSETQYF. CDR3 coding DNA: TGTGCCAGCAGCTTAGAGGCAGGGTTTGGGTCGGAGACCCAGTACTTC.

The DNA for the CDR3 is TGTGCCAGCAGCAGACAGGGTCCAAACTATGGCTACACCTTC. Its translation: CASSRQGPNYGYTF. The gene calls are TRBV6-2 or TRBV6-3 and TRBJ1-2, with 7 bases fitting TRBD1. The CDR3 runs 14 residues. Germline V gene sequence: CDR1 MNHEY, CDR2 SVGEGT. The ends lost 6 bases at V and 2 bases at J; junction bases unmatched: 6.

The CDR3 region is CASSLAGAGATNEKLFF. In DNA, the CDR3 is TGTGCCAGCAGCTTAGCTGGAGCGGGGGCAACTAATGAAAAACTGTTTTTT. This chain connects TRBV7-2 to TRBJ1-4, with a possible D match to TRBD1 (5 bases). The CDR3 is 17 amino acids. The V gene lost 0 bases and the J gene lost 0 bases, with 11 bases spanning the gap. CDR1 SGHTA and CDR2 FQGNSA come from the germline V gene.

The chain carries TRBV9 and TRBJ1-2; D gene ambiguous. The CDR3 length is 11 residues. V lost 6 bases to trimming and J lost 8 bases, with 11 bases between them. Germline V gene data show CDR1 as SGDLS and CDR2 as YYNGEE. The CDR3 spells CASTDSRGYTF. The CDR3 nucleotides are TGTGCCAGCACCGATAGTAGAGGCTACACCTTC.

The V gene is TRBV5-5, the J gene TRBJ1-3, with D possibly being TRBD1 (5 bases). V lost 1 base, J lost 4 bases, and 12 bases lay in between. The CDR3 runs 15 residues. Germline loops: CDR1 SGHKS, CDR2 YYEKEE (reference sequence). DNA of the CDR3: TGTGCCAGCAGCTTGACGCAGGGATTAGGAAACACCATATATTTT. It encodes CASSLTQGLGNTIYF.

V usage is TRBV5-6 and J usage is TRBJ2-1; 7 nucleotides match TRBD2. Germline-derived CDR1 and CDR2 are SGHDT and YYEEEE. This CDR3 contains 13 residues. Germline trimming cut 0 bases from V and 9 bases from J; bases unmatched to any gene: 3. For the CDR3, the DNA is TGTGCCAGCAGCTTGGTCGGGGGGAGTGAGCAGTTCTTC. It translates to CASSLVGGSEQFF.

The CDR3 spells CASSLSGQGEEKLFF. CDR3 DNA sequence: TGTGCCAGCAGTTTATCAGGACAGGGGGAAGAAAAACTGTTTTTT. This chain joins TRBV28 and TRBJ1-4; 10 positions match TRBD1. The CDR3 is made up of 15 amino acids. With 1 base clipped from V and 8 bases from J, the junction kept 4 bases outside the gene matches. CDR1 MDHEN and CDR2 SYDVKM come from the germline V gene. Together with reference TRBV28 and TRBJ1-4, the CDR3 gives the full variable domain: DVKVTQSSRYLVKRTGEKVFLECVQDMDHENMFWYRQDPGLGLRLIYFSYDVKMKEKGDIPEGYSVSREKKERFSLILESASTNQTSMYLCASSLSGQGEEKLFFGSGTQLSVL.

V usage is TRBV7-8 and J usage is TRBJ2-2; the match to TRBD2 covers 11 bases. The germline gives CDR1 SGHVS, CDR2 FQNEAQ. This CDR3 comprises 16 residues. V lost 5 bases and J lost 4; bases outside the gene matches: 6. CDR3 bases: TGTGCCAGCAGCCCCCCGGGACTAGCGGCCACCGGGGAGCTGTTTTTT. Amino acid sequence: CASSPPGLAATGELFF.

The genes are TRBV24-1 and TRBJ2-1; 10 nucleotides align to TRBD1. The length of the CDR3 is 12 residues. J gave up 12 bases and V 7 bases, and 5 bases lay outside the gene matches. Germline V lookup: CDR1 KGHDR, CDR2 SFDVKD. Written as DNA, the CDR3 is TGTGCCACCAGGGAGACAGGGGGCGTGCAGTTCTTC. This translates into CATRETGGVQFF.